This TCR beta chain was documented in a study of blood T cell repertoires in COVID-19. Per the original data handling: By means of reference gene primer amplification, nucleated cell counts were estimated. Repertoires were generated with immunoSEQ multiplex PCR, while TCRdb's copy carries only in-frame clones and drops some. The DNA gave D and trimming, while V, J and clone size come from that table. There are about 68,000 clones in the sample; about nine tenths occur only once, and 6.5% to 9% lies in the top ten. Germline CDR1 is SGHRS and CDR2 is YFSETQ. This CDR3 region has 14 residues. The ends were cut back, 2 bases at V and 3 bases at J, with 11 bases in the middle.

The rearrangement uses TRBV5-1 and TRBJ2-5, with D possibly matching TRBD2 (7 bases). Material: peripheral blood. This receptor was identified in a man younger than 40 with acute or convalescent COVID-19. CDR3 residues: CASSFGGGKETQYF. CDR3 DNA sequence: TGCGCCAGCAGCTTCGGCGGGGGCAAAGAGACCCAGTACTTC.